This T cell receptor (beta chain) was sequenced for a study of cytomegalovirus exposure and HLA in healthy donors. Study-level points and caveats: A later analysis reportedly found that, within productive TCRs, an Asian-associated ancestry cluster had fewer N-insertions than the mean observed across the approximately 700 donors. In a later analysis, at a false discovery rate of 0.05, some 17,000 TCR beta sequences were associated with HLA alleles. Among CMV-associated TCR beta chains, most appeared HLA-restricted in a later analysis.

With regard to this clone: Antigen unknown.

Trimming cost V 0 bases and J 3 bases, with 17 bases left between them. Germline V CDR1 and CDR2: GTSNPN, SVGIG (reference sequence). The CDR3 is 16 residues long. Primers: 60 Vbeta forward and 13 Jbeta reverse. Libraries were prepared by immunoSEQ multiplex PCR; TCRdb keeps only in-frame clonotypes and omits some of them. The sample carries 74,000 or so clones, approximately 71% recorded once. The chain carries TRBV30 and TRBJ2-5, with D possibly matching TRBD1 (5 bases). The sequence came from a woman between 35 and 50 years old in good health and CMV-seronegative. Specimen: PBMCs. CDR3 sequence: CAWSVQWGSPKETQYF. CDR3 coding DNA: TGTGCCTGGAGTGTACAGTGGGGCAGTCCAAAAGAGACCCAGTACTTC.